This T cell receptor (beta chain) is from a study of beta chain features in type 1 diabetes. Points from the study as a whole: Shortening of TCRB CDR3s, moderate but significant, appeared in all four CD4+ subsets of Type 1 diabetes patients.

This CDR3 spans 14 amino acids. Trimming shortened V by 2 bases and J by 2 bases, and 9 bases separated the two germline ends. CDR1 and CDR2 (germline): KGHSH, LQKENI. Comments on this clone: The target antigen is unknown.

The authors reverse transcribed all of the isolated RNA, so sequencing captured expressed TCRB transcripts. The assay was immunoSEQ multiplex PCR, and TCRdb's table has in-frame clones only and misses some. The sample shows around 710,000 clones, over 10% of them seen only once. The rearrangement links TRBV18 to TRBJ1-1, with D unresolved. The TCR sequence derives from a man aged 30-40 years with type 1 diabetes. The sequenced sample consisted of naive CD4+ T cells from blood. The CDR3: CASSPRIENTEAFF. CDR3 coding DNA: TGTGCCAGCTCACCAAGAATAGAAAACACTGAAGCTTTCTTT.